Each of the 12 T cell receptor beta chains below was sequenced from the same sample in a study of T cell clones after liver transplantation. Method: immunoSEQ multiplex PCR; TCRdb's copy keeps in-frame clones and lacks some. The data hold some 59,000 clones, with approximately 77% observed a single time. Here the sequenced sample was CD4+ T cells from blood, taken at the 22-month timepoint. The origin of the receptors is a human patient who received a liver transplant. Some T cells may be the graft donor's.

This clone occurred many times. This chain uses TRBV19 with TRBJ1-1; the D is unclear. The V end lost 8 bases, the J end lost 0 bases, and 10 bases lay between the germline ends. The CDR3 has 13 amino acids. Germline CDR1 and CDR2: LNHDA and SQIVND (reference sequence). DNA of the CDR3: TGTGCCAGTTTGGCCCCTATGAACACTGAAGCTTTCTTT. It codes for CASLAPMNTEAFF.

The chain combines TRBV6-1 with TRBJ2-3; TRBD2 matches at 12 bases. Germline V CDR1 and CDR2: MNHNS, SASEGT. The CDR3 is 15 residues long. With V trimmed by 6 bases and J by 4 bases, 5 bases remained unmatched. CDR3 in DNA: TGTGCCAGCAGCCCTAGCGGGGGGGCCGCAGATACGCAGTATTTT. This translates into CASSPSGGAADTQYF.

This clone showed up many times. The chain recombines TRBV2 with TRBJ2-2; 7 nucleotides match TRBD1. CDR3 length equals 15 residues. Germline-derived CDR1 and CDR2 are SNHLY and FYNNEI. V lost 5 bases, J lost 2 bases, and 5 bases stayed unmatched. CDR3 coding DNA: TGTGCCAGCAGTAAGGACAGGATTAACACCGGGGAGCTGTTTTTT. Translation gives CASSKDRINTGELFF. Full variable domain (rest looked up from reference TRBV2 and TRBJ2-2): EPEVTQTPSHQVTQMGQEVILRCVPISNHLYFYWYRQILGQKVEFLVSFYNNEISEKSEIFDDQFSVERPDGSNFTLKIRSTKLEDSAMYFCASSKDRINTGELFFGEGSRLTVL.

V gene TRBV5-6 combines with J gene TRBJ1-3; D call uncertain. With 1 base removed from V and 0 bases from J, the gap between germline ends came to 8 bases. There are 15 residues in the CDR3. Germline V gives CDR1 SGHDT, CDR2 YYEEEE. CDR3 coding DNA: TGTGCCAGCAGCTTGAAGGAGCGCTCTGGAAACACCATATATTTT. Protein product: CASSLKERSGNTIYF.

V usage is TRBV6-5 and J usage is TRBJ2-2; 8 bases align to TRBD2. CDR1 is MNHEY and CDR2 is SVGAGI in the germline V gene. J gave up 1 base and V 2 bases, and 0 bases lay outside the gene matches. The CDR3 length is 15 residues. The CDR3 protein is CASSYLAGNTGELFF. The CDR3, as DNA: TGTGCCAGCAGTTACCTAGCGGGGAACACCGGGGAGCTGTTTTTT.

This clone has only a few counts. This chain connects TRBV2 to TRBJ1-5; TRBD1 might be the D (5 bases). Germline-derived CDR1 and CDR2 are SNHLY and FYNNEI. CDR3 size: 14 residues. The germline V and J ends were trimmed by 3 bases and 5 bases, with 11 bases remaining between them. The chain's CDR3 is CASSEARGHQPQHF. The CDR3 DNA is TGTGCCAGCAGTGAGGCCCGGGGCCATCAGCCCCAGCATTTT.

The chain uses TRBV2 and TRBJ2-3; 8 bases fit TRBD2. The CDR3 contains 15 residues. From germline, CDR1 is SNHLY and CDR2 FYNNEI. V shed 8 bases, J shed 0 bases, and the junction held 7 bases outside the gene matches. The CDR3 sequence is CASAAERGSTDTQYF. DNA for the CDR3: TGTGCCAGCGCTGCTGAGCGGGGGAGCACAGATACGCAGTATTTT.

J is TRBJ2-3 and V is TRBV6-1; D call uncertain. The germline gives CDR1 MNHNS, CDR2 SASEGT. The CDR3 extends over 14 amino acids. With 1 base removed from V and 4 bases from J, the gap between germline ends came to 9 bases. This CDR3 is CASSEDRIPDTQYF. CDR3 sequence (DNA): TGTGCCAGCAGTGAAGACAGAATTCCAGATACGCAGTATTTT.

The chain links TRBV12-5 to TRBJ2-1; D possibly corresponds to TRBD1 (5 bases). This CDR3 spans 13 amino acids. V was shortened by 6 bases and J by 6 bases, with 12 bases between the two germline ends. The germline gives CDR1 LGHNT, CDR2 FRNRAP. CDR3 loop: CASGTVELNEQFF. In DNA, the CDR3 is TGTGCTAGTGGGACAGTCGAACTCAATGAGCAGTTCTTC.

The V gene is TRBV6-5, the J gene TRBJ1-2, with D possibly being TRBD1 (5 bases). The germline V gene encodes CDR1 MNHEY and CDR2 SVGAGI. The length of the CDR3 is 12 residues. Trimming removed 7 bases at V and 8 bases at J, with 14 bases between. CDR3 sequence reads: CASMGDMRGYTF. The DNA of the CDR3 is TGTGCCAGCATGGGGGATATGAGAGGCTACACCTTC.

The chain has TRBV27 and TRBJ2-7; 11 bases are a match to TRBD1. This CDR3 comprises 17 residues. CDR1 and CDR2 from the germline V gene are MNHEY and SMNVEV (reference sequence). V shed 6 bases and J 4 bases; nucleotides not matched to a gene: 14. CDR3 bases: TGTGCCAGCAGCCGAGGCCTAACCGGGACAGGGGGTTACGAGCAGTACTTC. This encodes CASSRGLTGTGGYEQYF.

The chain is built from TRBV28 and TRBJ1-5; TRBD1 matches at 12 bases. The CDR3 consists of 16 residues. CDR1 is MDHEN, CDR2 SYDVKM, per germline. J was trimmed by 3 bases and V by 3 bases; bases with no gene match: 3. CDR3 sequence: CASSFGTGGFNQPQHF. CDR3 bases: TGTGCCAGCAGTTTTGGGACAGGGGGCTTCAATCAGCCCCAGCATTTT.